This T cell receptor beta chain derives from a study of OX40 agonist ivuxolimab in advanced cancers. Study-wide background: Past anti-PD-1, anti-PD-L1 or anti-CTLA-4 therapy was accepted, and 40% to 50% had received some. Three patients, one with hepatocellular carcinoma and two with cutaneous melanoma, responded partially. Study-wide results and caveats: Clonal expansion among partial responders at 0.1-3.0 mg/kg ranked near the lowest. CD4+ and CD8+ blood T cells expanded clonally by week 6 at 0.1 to 3.0 mg/kg.

With regard to this clone: Its antigen is unidentified.

TCRdb's table, derived via immunoSEQ multiplex PCR, lists solely in-frame clones and lacks some. The sample carries tens of thousands of clones, 70% to 85% recorded once. V was clipped by 6 bases and J by 14 bases, with 16 bases between them. Germline V gene sequence: CDR1 LGHNT, CDR2 FRNRAP. The length of the CDR3 is 12 residues. Sequencing used CD4+ or CD8+ T cells sorted from blood, obtained in a trial of the OX40 agonist ivuxolimab. The receptor was derived from an adult with an advanced solid tumor such as melanoma, head and neck, liver or kidney cancer. The chain couples TRBV12-5 to TRBJ2-2; D is possibly TRBD2 (6 bases). As DNA, the CDR3 is TGTGCTAGTGGAGCCGGGGGAACATCTCTGTTTTTT. Protein product: CASGAGGTSLFF.